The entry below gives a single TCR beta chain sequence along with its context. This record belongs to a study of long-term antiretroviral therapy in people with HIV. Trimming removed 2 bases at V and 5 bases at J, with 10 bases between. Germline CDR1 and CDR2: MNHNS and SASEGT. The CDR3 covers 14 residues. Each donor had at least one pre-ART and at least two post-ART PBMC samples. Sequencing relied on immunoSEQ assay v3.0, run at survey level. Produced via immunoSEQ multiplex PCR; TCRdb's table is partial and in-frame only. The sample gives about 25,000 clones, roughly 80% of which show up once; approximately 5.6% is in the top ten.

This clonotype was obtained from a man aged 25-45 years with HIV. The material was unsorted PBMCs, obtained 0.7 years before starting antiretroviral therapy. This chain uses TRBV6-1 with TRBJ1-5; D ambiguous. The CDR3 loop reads CASSERFGDQPQHF. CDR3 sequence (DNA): TGTGCCAGCAGTGAAAGATTCGGGGATCAGCCCCAGCATTTT.